This record covers a single T cell receptor beta chain. This sample was included in a study of monozygotic twins with inflammatory bowel disease. This CDR3 region has 17 residues. TCRdb reworked the 5' RACE reads into one entry per CDR3 protein, no DNA. Its clone listing holds 420,000 or so distinct CDR3 sequences. V and J are TRBV12-3 or TRBV12-4 and TRBJ2-2; TCRdb calls TRBD2, which cannot be checked without DNA. The receptor's source is a human donor with ulcerative colitis or Crohn's disease, or a healthy co-twin of an affected twin (not recorded which). Sequencing input: blood. The CDR3 spells CASSHGTGIERTGELFF.